The 18 T cell receptor beta chains in this list originate from one sample, sequenced in a study of T-cell reconstitution after alpha-beta-depleted transplantation in children. Construction of the TCRbeta library involved unique molecular identifiers. One entry per CDR3 protein results from TCRdb running MiXCR on the PCR reads. The sample contains about a million distinct CDR3 sequences, less than 30% of which appear only once. The sample was PBMCs, mostly from graft donor cells, taken 360 days after TCRalphabeta/CD19-depleted stem cell transplant. Every receptor here comes from a boy younger than two who had a stem cell transplant for SCID, so the T cells may come from the graft donor.

In this sample, this clonotype turned up a few times. The chain carries TRBV3-1 and TRBJ2-7; no clear D gene. The CDR3 has 15 amino acids. V lost 0 bases to trimming and J lost 3 bases, with 12 bases between them. Germline-derived CDR1 and CDR2 are LGHDT and YNNKEL (reference sequence). As DNA, the CDR3 is TGTGCCAGCAGCCAAGAGACGGGTTTGGGCTACGAGCAGTACTTC. Translation: CASSQETGLGYEQYF.

The rearrangement joins TRBV15 to TRBJ2-2, with D perhaps matching TRBD1 or TRBD2 (6 bases each). Per the germline V gene, CDR1 is LNHNV and CDR2 is YYDKDF (reference sequence). The CDR3 loop spans 14 amino acids. Trimming removed 0 bases at V and 9 bases at J, with 11 bases between. CDR3 amino acids: CATSRDMGGRELFF. The CDR3, as DNA: TGTGCCACCAGCAGAGATATGGGGGGCCGGGAGCTGTTTTTT.

The chain is built from TRBV20-1 and TRBJ1-3; TRBD1 is a possible D gene (6 bases). V lost 6 bases and J lost 0, with 21 bases in between. This CDR3 spans 17 amino acids. The germline CDR1 and CDR2 sequences are DFQATT and SNEGSKA (reference sequence). As DNA, the CDR3 is TGCAGTGCCCTGGGTGGAGGACAGCAGAACTCTGGAAACACCATATATTTT. It codes for CSALGGGQQNSGNTIYF.

The V gene is TRBV7-8, the J gene TRBJ2-1, with D possibly called TRBD1 or TRBD2 (6 bases each). Trimming shortened V by 1 base and J by 0 bases, and 13 bases separated the two germline ends. CDR1 is SGHVS and CDR2 is FQNEAQ in the germline V gene. The CDR3 length is 17 residues. CDR3: CASSLVRGDVSYNEQFF. As DNA, the CDR3 is TGTGCCAGCAGCTTAGTTAGGGGGGACGTCTCCTACAATGAGCAGTTCTTC.

The chain joins TRBV29-1 to TRBJ2-2; D ambiguous. CDR1 is SQVTM, CDR2 ANQGSEA, per germline. The CDR3 extends over 15 amino acids. The V gene lost 4 bases and the J gene lost 0 bases, with 12 bases spanning the gap. In DNA, the CDR3 is TGCAGCGTTGCCTCTTTCGCCCCGAACACCGGGGAGCTGTTTTTT. Protein sequence: CSVASFAPNTGELFF.

The V call is TRBV29-1, the J call TRBJ2-2; TRBD1 might be the D (6 bases). The V and J ends lost 5 bases and 3 bases respectively, with 16 bases between them. The CDR3 loop spans 15 amino acids. Germline V gives CDR1 SQVTM, CDR2 ANQGSEA. For the CDR3, the DNA is TGCAGCGTTAGGGACACACCAGGGGACACCGGGGAGCTGTTTTTT. Translation: CSVRDTPGDTGELFF.

The chain links TRBV7-6 to TRBJ2-7; 10 bases map to TRBD2. J gave up 3 bases and V 1 base, and 12 bases lay outside the gene matches. This CDR3 has 18 amino acids. The V gene's germline CDR1 is SGHVS and CDR2 FNYEAQ. The CDR3 bases are TGTGCCAGCAGCTTAGGGGCCCAATTAGCGGGGGGTAACTACGAGCAGTACTTC. Protein sequence: CASSLGAQLAGGNYEQYF.

This clonotype turned up a few times. The chain carries TRBV20-1 and TRBJ2-7, with D perhaps matching TRBD1 or TRBD2 (5 bases each). The CDR3 is 13 amino acids. Trimming left V 6 bases short and J 4 bases short, with 16 bases between. Germline loops: CDR1 DFQATT, CDR2 SNEGSKA (reference sequence). CDR3: CSATGTTPYEQYF. CDR3 bases: TGCAGTGCAACCGGGACGACTCCGTACGAGCAGTACTTC.

This clonotype was detected only a few times. This rearrangement joins TRBV19 to TRBJ2-7; D may be TRBD1 (5 bases). The germline gives CDR1 LNHDA, CDR2 SQIVND (reference sequence). With 9 bases removed from V and 2 bases from J, the gap between germline ends came to 14 bases. The CDR3 totals 13 residues. CDR3 DNA sequence: TGTGCCAGCGCTCGACAGAGAACCTACGAGCAGTACTTC. Protein: CASARQRTYEQYF.

This chain uses TRBV12-3 or TRBV12-4 with TRBJ2-5, with a weak D call TRBD1 (5 bases). The V end lost 1 base, the J end lost 2 bases, and 11 bases lay between the germline ends. This CDR3 contains 15 residues. CDR3 sequence (DNA): TGTGCCAGCAGTTTAGGACAGACCATACAAGAGACCCAGTACTTC. This codes for CASSLGQTIQETQYF.

J is TRBJ2-5 and V is TRBV29-1; D is perhaps TRBD1 or TRBD2 (5 bases each). Per germline, CDR1 SQVTM and CDR2 ANQGSEA. The CDR3 spans 14 residues. V lost 4 bases and J 5 bases, leaving 17 bases between the germline ends. The CDR3 protein is CSVVAPGTQETQYF. The CDR3 DNA is TGCAGCGTTGTCGCCCCGGGGACCCAGGAGACCCAGTACTTC.

This clonotype occurred a few times. This chain joins TRBV27 and TRBJ2-1; no clear D gene. This CDR3 has 15 amino acids. Trimming took 5 bases from V and 0 from J, leaving 11 bases between them. CDR1 is MNHEY, CDR2 SMNVEV, per germline (reference sequence). CDR3 sequence: CASSPPRPSYNEQFF. The DNA for the CDR3 is TGTGCCAGCAGTCCGCCGCGGCCCTCCTACAATGAGCAGTTCTTC.

This clonotype was seen a handful of times. This chain connects TRBV4-1 to TRBJ1-6, with 7 bases identical to TRBD1. Germline V lookup: CDR1 MGHRA, CDR2 YSYEKL. The CDR3 totals 16 residues. V trimming: 4 bases; J trimming: 9 bases; junction bases outside the gene matches: 12. Here the CDR3 reads CASSLGGLSIGSPLHF. CDR3 bases: TGCGCCAGCAGCCTAGGGGGCCTAAGTATAGGTTCACCCCTCCACTTT.

This clonotype was counted a few times. The chain couples TRBV7-6 to TRBJ2-1; 7 bases match TRBD2. The CDR3 is made up of 12 amino acids. Germline assignment: CDR1 SGHVS and CDR2 FNYEAQ. The J segment lost 9 bases and the V segment lost 4 bases, leaving 3 bases of the junction unmatched. The CDR3 DNA follows: TGTGCCAGCAGCTCGAGGGAGGGTGAGCAGTTCTTC. Amino acid sequence: CASSSREGEQFF.

This clonotype was observed a few times. The CDR3 nucleotides are TGTGCCAGCAGCCAATTAGCGGGGGACTACAATGAGCAGTTCTTC. This codes for CASSQLAGDYNEQFF. The chain employs TRBV4-2 and TRBJ2-1, with 9 bases lining up with TRBD2. The germline CDR1 and CDR2 sequences are LGHNA and YNFKEQ. The CDR3 extends over 15 amino acids. The ends lost 2 bases at V and 3 bases at J; junction bases unmatched: 2.

There are many counts of this clonotype. The chain links TRBV10-3 to TRBJ2-7; weak D call: TRBD1 (5 bases). V was pared by 6 bases and J by 0 bases, with 18 bases between. The germline V gene has CDR1 ENHRY and CDR2 SYGVKD. This CDR3 is 16 amino acids long. The CDR3 DNA reads TGTGCCATCAGCCAGGGATTCCAGGTACTCTCCTACGAGCAGTACTTC. Its protein is CAISQGFQVLSYEQYF.

There are a few counts of this clonotype. The chain is built from TRBV2 and TRBJ2-1; TRBD2 matches at 9 bases. Germline CDR1 and CDR2: SNHLY and FYNNEI. After removal of 2 bases from V and 9 bases from J, the junction contained 5 bases not matched to a gene. The CDR3 length is 14 residues. The CDR3 region has the DNA TGTGCCAGCAGTGAACGCGGGGGGGCGGTTGAGCAGTTCTTC. It encodes CASSERGGAVEQFF.

This clonotype was seen more than once but under ten times. The chain uses TRBV12-3 or TRBV12-4 and TRBJ1-6; D uncertain. V lost 1 base and J lost 7, with 11 bases in between. CDR3 size: 15 residues. The CDR3 sequence is CASSLEAAVNSPLHF. CDR3 coding DNA: TGTGCCAGCAGTTTAGAGGCGGCCGTCAATTCACCCCTCCACTTT.